This T cell receptor (beta chain) was documented in a study of blood T cells in healthy people across ages. On this clonotype itself: What it binds is not known. One end of the junction varies from germline; a read error may be responsible.

A sample-barcoded 5' primer and a J-beta primer mix were used in a second PCR of about 7 to 12 cycles. Each cDNA was tagged by a template-switch adaptor containing 12 random nucleotides. A single record per CDR3 protein comes from TCRdb applying MiXCR to the 5' RACE reads. This sample has approximately 850,000 distinct CDR3 sequences, with under 45% found just once. Caucasian, healthy and from Russia, the donors were aged between roughly 6 and 95. Researchers isolated at least 7 million PBMCs per sample. Notes on the study in general: What prevented conclusive comparison of naive and antigen-experienced cells was that PBMCs were unsorted.

Germline-derived CDR1 and CDR2 are SGHAT and FQNNGV. The CDR3 runs 15 residues. Material: blood. This TCR was recovered from a man between 60 and 75 years old in good health. The chain combines TRBV11-2 with TRBJ2-7; perhaps TRBD1 as D (5 bases). Written as DNA, the CDR3 is TGTGCCGGCAGCTCCACAGGACCGATCTCCTACGAGCAGTACTTC. This encodes CAGSSTGPISYEQYF.